A selection of T cell receptor beta chains follows, all from one sample in a study of blood T cell repertoires in COVID-19. Method: immunoSEQ multiplex PCR; TCRdb's copy keeps in-frame clones and lacks some. The profile covers some 50,000 clones, with nearly 85% appearing a single time and less than 9.5% taken by the ten largest. Sequencing input: peripheral blood. The receptors were gathered from an elderly man in a cohort sampled during active COVID-19. Each CDR3 is given without its conserved first and last residue. A D gene is named only where the DNA matches it firmly. Clone sizes are given selectively: once, few, many, or a class where the clone is expanded.

TRBV10-3	TRBJ1-5	TRBD1	.	ATSQGAYQPQH
TRBV5-6	TRBJ2-7	TRBD1	.	ASYRDRGNYEQY
TRBV28	TRBJ1-5	.	.	ASSLQSGAGNQPQH
TRBV5-1	TRBJ1-4	TRBD1	few	ASSPGVGQGSSNEKLF
TRBV19	TRBJ1-5	TRBD1	.	ASSMSGTGNYQPQH
TRBV27	TRBJ2-7	TRBD2	.	ASKSGGSSYEQY
TRBV11-2	TRBJ2-7	.	few	ASSISYEQY
TRBV7-2	TRBJ2-7	TRBD2	once	ASSLLASVSYEQY
TRBV4-3	TRBJ2-1	.	.	ASSQDRQMTRPLYNEQF
TRBV10-3	TRBJ1-3	.	once	AISDPGRASGNTIY
TRBV28	TRBJ1-1	.	once	ASSQGITAWGVNTEAF
TRBV9	TRBJ1-2	.	.	ASSVGGGSYGYT
TRBV29-1	TRBJ2-3	.	.	SVERAPGTLNTDTQY
TRBV5-1	TRBJ1-3	.	.	ASSQQGAFGNTIY
TRBV28	TRBJ1-5	TRBD1	.	ASTPGGQGNQPQH
TRBV9	TRBJ2-5	TRBD2	.	ASSVGTSGQETQY
TRBV19	TRBJ2-7	.	few	ASSQTREQY
TRBV5-1	TRBJ2-7	.	.	ASSYQALSYEQY
TRBV5-6	TRBJ2-5	.	.	ASSLADARETQY